These T cell receptor beta chains were read from a single sample in a study of T cell changes during pregnancy in multiple sclerosis. Only in-frame clones appear in the TCRdb table, and some are missing; sequencing was by immunoSEQ multiplex PCR. The sample contains 60,000 to 70,000 clones, 91% of which appear only once. The input for sequencing was peripheral blood, taken in the third trimester of pregnancy. These receptors all come from a female donor in good health, enrolled as a control in a pregnancy study. The CDR3 runs from the conserved cysteine through the conserved F or W. D genes are given only for firm matches.

j_call	d_call	v_call	cdr3_aa
TRBJ2-7	TRBD1	TRBV7-8	CASSPSRTGAYEQYF
TRBJ1-2	NA	TRBV15	CATSSDRLSNYGYTF
TRBJ1-5	NA	TRBV28	CASSSGGLGNQPQHF
TRBJ1-4	NA	TRBV28	CASSPRTENEKLFF
TRBJ2-5	NA	TRBV21-1	CASSKGDRAEETQYF
TRBJ2-3	TRBD2	TRBV5-1	CASSLSGGAGTDTQYF
TRBJ2-5	TRBD2	TRBV19	CASSSGRARETQYF
TRBJ2-1	TRBD2	TRBV7-2	CASSSQGTSGHNEQFF
TRBJ1-2	NA	TRBV5-6	CASSWGPGPAGYGYTF
TRBJ1-2	TRBD1	TRBV6-6	CASRSDRGGYTF
TRBJ2-5	NA	TRBV7-9	CASSLDNQETQYF
TRBJ2-1	TRBD2	TRBV7-3	CASSLTAGGNEQFF
TRBJ1-1	TRBD1	TRBV10-2	CASRPGTASVSAFF
TRBJ2-2	NA	TRBV6-4	CASSDSGGNTGELFF
TRBJ2-1	TRBD1	TRBV12-5	CASGLGDRGKNEQFF
TRBJ1-6	NA	TRBV2	CASSEGTGGVGNSPLHF
TRBJ2-7	NA	TRBV27	CASSPTSSYEQYF
TRBJ2-1	NA	TRBV12-5	CASGSPTGNEQFF
TRBJ2-2	NA	TRBV9	CASSVWPNTGELFF
TRBJ2-5	NA	TRBV20-1	CSPRGQETQYF
TRBJ2-1	TRBD2	TRBV6-4	CASSSGTSGEREQFF
TRBJ1-4	NA	TRBV5-1	CASSHERFNEKLFF
TRBJ2-7	NA	TRBV28	CASSLRVAHQHEQYF
TRBJ2-5	NA	TRBV18	CASSPRGETQYF
TRBJ2-4	TRBD2	TRBV5-4	CASSPDQSGGAKNIQYF
TRBJ2-6	NA	TRBV25-1	CASTPQVGDSGANVLTF
TRBJ1-2	NA	TRBV5-6	CASRQGGGNYGYTF
TRBJ2-2	NA	TRBV19	CASSPWLASNTGELFF
TRBJ2-1	TRBD2	TRBV5-4	CASSLVGGGALEQFF
TRBJ2-7	NA	TRBV18	CASSPGQALYEQYF
TRBJ2-7	TRBD2	TRBV4-2	CASSGGGDSYEQYF
TRBJ1-5	NA	TRBV5-4	CASSLSQGLHQPQHF
TRBJ2-1	TRBD1	TRBV18	CASSPGDRGTYNEQFF
TRBJ1-1	NA	TRBV9	CASSVETALNTEAFF
TRBJ2-7	NA	TRBV28	CASSTPSKYEQYF
TRBJ2-3	NA	TRBV30	CAWTVISTDTQYF
TRBJ1-3	NA	TRBV7-2	CASSLVRVEAGNTIYF
TRBJ1-1	TRBD1	TRBV7-6	CASSLGWRGTGANTEAFF
TRBJ1-2	NA	TRBV5-4	CASTLGGGGLGYTF
TRBJ1-4	TRBD1	TRBV9	CASSRDRAGGKLFF
TRBJ2-1	NA	TRBV7-8	CASSLVGGGAEQFF
TRBJ1-3	TRBD1	TRBV2	CASSEVLDRVNSGNTIYF
TRBJ2-3	NA	TRBV5-1	CASSLAGRSTDTQYF
TRBJ1-2	NA	TRBV28	CASSNQLTGGYTF